This T cell receptor beta chain stems from a study of blood T cell repertoires in COVID-19. Overall study context: COVID-19 samples from acute and convalescent phases originated in the United States, Italy and Spain. Nucleic acid was either cDNA or gDNA, and it came from T cells, B-cell-depleted T cells, or PBMCs.

This clone was observed a handful of times. Germline CDR1 reads SGHRS; CDR2 reads YFSETQ. Trimming stripped 1 base from V and 2 bases from J, with 12 bases between. This CDR3 spans 16 amino acids. As originally analysed: Estimation of nucleated cell counts was performed using reference gene primer amplification. Sequencing was performed with immunoSEQ multiplex PCR; in TCRdb, only in-frame clones are kept and a portion is missing. That table supplies the V and J calls and clone size; D and trimming were determined from the DNA. This table has about 91,000 clones, approximately 80% appearing once. The sequenced sample consisted of peripheral blood. V is TRBV5-1 and J is TRBJ2-2; D possibly corresponds to TRBD1 (6 bases). The sequence was obtained from a man in his sixties or seventies with acute or convalescent COVID-19. CDR3 protein: CASSLSGTRNTGELFF. CDR3 DNA sequence: TGCGCCAGCAGCTTGTCCGGGACACGTAACACCGGGGAGCTGTTTTTT.